This TCR beta chain was sequenced during a study of blood T cell repertoires in COVID-19. Study-level information: Sample material is recorded as cDNA or gDNA derived from T cells, B-cell-depleted T cells, or PBMCs.

This clone was detected once. Sequenced by immunoSEQ multiplex PCR; TCRdb stores in-frame clones only, minus some. The sample consists of roughly 220,000 clones, roughly 80% of them appearing once. Losses at the gene ends were 3 bases for V and 7 bases for J; bases not matched to a gene: 6. This CDR3 contains 14 residues. CDR1 is KGHSH and CDR2 is LQKENI in the germline V gene. The chain recombines TRBV18 with TRBJ2-5, with 9 bases matching TRBD2. This TCR came from a woman aged 60-75 years who had recovered from COVID-19. Source material: peripheral blood. CDR3 DNA: TGTGCCAGCTCACCCCCCGGAGCGGGGGGGACCCAGTACTTC. Translated: CASSPPGAGGTQYF.